This T cell receptor (beta chain) stems from a study of control samples from healthy donors and cancer patients. Clones were sequenced by immunoSEQ multiplex PCR, and TCRdb holds only the in-frame ones, with some missing. The profile covers more than 140,000 clones, with about 90% appearing a single time and more than 6.5% taken by the ten largest. CDR3 length: 12 amino acids. V lost 1 base and J 5 bases, leaving 8 bases between the germline ends. CDR1 is GTSNPN, CDR2 SVGIG, per germline (reference sequence). This clone appeared a single time. The TCR comes from a man between 18 and 35 years old in good health. The sequenced sample was blood. V usage is TRBV30 and J usage is TRBJ1-1; D gene ambiguous. The CDR3 loop is CAWSDRLTEAFF. CDR3 bases: TGTGCCTGGAGTGATCGGCTGACTGAAGCTTTCTTT.